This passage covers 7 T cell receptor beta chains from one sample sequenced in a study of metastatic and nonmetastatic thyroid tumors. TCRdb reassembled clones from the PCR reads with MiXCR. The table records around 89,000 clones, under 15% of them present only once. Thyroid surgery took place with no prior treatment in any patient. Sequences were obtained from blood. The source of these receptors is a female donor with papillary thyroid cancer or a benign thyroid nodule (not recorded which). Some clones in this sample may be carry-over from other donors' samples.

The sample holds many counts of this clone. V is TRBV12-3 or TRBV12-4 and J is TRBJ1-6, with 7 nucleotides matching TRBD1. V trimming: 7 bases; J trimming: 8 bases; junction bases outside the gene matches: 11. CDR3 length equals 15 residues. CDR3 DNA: TGTGCCAGCACACTAGGGAAGGGGGCAGATTCACCCCTCCACTTT. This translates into CASTLGKGADSPLHF.

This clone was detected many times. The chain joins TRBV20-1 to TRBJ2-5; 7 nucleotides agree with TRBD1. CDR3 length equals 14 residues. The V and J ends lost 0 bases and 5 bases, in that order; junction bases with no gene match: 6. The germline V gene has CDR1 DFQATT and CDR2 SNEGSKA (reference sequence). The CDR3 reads CSAREGGELETQYF. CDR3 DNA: TGCAGTGCTAGAGAAGGGGGCGAGTTGGAGACCCAGTACTTC.

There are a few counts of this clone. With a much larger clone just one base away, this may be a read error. The DNA for the CDR3 is TGCAGTGCTCGTGCGGGGGGACAAGATACCCAGTACTTC. The encoded protein is CSARAGGQDTQYF. The chain combines TRBV29-1 with TRBJ2-5, with TRBD2 matching over 8 bases. Per the germline V gene, CDR1 is SQVTM and CDR2 is ANQGSEA. This CDR3 is built from 13 residues. The full variable domain, with the rest looked up from reference TRBV29-1 and TRBJ2-5, is SAVISQKPSRDICQRGTSLTIQCQVDSQVTMMFWYRQQPGQSLTLIATANQGSEATYESGFVIDKFPISRPNLTFSTLTVSNMSPEDSSIYLCSARAGGQDTQYFGPGTRLLVL.

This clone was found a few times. The CDR3 loop reads CASKISGSLHF. The CDR3 DNA reads as TGTGCCAGCAAGATCAGTGGTTCCCTCCACTTT. The gene calls are TRBV12-3 or TRBV12-4 and TRBJ1-6; D unresolved. The CDR3 spans 11 residues. V was cut by 7 bases and J by 14 bases, with 12 bases left in between.

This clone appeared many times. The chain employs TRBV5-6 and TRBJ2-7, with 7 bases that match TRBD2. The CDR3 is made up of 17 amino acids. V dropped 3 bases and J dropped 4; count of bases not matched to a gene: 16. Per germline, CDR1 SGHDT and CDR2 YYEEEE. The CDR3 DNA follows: TGTGCCAGCAGCTCGGGGAGGGGTGACAGCCAGTTGTACGAGCAGTACTTC. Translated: CASSSGRGDSQLYEQYF.

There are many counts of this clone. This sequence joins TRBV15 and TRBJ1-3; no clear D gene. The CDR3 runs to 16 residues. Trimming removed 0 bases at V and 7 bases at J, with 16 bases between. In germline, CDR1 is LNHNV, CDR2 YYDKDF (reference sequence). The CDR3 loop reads CATSRDQETLGNTIYF. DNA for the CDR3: TGTGCCACCAGCAGAGACCAGGAAACCTTGGGGAACACCATATATTTT.

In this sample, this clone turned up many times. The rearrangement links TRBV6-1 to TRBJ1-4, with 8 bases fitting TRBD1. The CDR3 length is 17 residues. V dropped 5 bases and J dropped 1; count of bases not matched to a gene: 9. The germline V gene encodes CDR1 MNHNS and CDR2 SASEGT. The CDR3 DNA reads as TGTGCCAGCAGTCGATCGGGACAGGCGGTAACTAATGAAAAACTGTTTTTT. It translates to CASSRSGQAVTNEKLFF.